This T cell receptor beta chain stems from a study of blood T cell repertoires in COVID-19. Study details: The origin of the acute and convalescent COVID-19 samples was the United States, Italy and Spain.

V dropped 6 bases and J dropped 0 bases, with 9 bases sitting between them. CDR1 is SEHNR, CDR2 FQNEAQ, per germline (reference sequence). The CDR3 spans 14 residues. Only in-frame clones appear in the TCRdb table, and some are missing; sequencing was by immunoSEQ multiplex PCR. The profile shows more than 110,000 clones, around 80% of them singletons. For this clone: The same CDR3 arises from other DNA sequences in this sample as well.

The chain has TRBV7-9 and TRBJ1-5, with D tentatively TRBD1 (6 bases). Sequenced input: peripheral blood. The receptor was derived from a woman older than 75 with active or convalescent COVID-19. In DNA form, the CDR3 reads TGTGCCAGCAGTCAAGGGGGTAGCAATCAGCCCCAGCATTTT. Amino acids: CASSQGGSNQPQHF.